These 4 T cell receptor beta chains came from one sample sequenced in a study of blood T cell repertoires in COVID-19. Using immunoSEQ multiplex PCR, the repertoire was profiled, and TCRdb retains in-frame clones only, with some absent. The table lists around 140,000 clones, about 80% of them singletons. The sequenced material came from PBMCs or T cells enriched from blood (not recorded which). These receptor sequences come from a man aged 35 to 55 with acute COVID-19.

CDR3 sequence reads: CASTGRWNTEAFF. DNA for the CDR3: TGTGCCAGTACAGGGAGGTGGAACACTGAAGCTTTCTTT. The chain links TRBV19 to TRBJ1-1, with a possible D match to TRBD1 (5 bases). The germline V and J ends were trimmed by 7 bases and 1 base, with 10 bases remaining between them. The CDR3 contains 13 residues. The germline gives CDR1 LNHDA, CDR2 SQIVND (reference sequence).

This clone was counted only a few times. V and J are TRBV5-6 and TRBJ1-2; no reliable D call. The CDR3 has 13 amino acids. Deletions cut 5 bases from V and 8 bases from J, with 16 bases between. Germline loops: CDR1 SGHDT, CDR2 YYEEEE. CDR3 coding DNA: TGTGCCAGCAGTTTTGCGGGCCTAGGCGGCTACACCTTC. The encoded protein is CASSFAGLGGYTF.

The chain uses TRBV5-6 and TRBJ2-1; 8 nucleotides align to TRBD2. CDR3 length: 14 residues. Germline V gene data show CDR1 as SGHDT and CDR2 as YYEEEE. The V and J ends lost 3 bases and 11 bases, in that order; junction bases with no gene match: 10. CDR3 sequence reads: CASSSLSGGLKQFF. CDR3 in DNA: TGTGCCAGCAGCTCCCTGAGCGGGGGATTAAAGCAGTTCTTC.

This chain uses TRBV28 with TRBJ1-2; no clear D. Per germline, CDR1 MDHEN and CDR2 SYDVKM. V shed 6 bases and J shed 4 bases, with 9 bases lying between them. The CDR3 loop spans 12 amino acids. CDR3 in DNA: TGTGCCAGCAGAACCGGGAGCTATGGCTACACCTTC. Its protein is CASRTGSYGYTF.